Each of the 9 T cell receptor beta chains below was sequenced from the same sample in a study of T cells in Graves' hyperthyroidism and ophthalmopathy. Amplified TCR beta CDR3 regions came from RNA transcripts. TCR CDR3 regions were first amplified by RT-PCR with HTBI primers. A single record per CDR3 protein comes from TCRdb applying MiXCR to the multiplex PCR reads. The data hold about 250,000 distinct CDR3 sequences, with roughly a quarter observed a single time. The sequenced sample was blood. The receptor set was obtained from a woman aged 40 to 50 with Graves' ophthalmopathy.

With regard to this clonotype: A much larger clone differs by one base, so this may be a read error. The CDR3, as DNA: TGTGCCAGCAGCCGGCCGGGGGGAGACGAGCAGCACTTC. Translation gives CASSRPGGDEQHF. The genes are TRBV4-2 and TRBJ2-7; 7 bases agree with TRBD2. CDR3 length: 13 amino acids. Per germline, CDR1 LGHNA and CDR2 YNFKEQ.

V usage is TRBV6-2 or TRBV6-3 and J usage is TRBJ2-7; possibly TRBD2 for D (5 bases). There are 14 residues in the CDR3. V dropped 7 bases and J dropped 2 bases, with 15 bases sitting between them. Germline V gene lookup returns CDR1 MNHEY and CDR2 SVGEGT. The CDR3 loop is CASTQDGGTYEQYF. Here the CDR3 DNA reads TGTGCCAGCACCCAGGATGGAGGCACCTACGAGCAGTACTTC.

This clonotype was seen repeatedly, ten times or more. The CDR3 coding sequence is TGCAGTGCTAGAGTAGGGGGCGGGCTAGCGGGAGGAGGTGGCCAGTACTTC. This encodes CSARVGGGLAGGGGQYF. The V and J genes are TRBV20-1 and TRBJ2-5; 11 bases line up with TRBD2. Germline CDR1 is DFQATT and CDR2 is SNEGSKA (reference sequence). CDR3 size: 17 residues. The V and J ends lost 1 base and 10 bases, in that order; junction bases with no gene match: 17.

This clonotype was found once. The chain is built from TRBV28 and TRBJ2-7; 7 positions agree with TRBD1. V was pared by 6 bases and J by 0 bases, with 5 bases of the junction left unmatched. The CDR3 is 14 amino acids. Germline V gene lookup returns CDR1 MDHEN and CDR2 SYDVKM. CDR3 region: CASRKGAPSYEQYF. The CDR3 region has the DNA TGTGCCAGCAGAAAGGGGGCCCCCTCCTACGAGCAGTACTTC.

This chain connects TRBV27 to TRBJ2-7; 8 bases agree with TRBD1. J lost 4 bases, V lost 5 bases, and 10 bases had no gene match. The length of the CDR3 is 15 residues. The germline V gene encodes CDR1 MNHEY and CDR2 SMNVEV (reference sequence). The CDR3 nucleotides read TGTGCCAGCAGTCCTACTTGGACAGGGAGGTACGAGCAGTACTTC. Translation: CASSPTWTGRYEQYF.

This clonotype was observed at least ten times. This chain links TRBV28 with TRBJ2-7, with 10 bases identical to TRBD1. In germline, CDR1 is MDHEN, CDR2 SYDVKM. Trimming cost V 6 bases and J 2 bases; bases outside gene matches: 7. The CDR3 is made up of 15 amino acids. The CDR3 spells CASRFYGTGAYEQYF. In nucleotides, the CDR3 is TGTGCCAGCAGATTCTACGGGACAGGGGCCTACGAGCAGTACTTC.

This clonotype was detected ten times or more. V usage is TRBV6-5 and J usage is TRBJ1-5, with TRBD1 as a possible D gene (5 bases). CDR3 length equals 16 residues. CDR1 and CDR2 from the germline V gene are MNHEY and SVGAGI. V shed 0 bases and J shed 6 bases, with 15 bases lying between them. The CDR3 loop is CASSYSTSGFAQPQHF. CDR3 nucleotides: TGTGCCAGCAGTTACTCGACGTCAGGGTTCGCTCAGCCCCAGCATTTT.

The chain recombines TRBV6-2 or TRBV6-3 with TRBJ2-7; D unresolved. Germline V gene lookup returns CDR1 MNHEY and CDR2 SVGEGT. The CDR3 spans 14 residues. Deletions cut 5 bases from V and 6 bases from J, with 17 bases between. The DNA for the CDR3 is TGTGCCAGCAGTGCCGGCCATAGACCTGGCGAGCAGTACTTC. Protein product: CASSAGHRPGEQYF.

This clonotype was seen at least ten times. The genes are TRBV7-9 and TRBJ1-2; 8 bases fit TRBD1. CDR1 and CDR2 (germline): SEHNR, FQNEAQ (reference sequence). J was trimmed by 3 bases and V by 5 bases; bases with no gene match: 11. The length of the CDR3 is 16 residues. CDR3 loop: CASSLDVLTGDYGYTF. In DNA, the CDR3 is TGTGCCAGCAGCCTAGACGTGCTGACAGGGGACTATGGCTACACCTTC.